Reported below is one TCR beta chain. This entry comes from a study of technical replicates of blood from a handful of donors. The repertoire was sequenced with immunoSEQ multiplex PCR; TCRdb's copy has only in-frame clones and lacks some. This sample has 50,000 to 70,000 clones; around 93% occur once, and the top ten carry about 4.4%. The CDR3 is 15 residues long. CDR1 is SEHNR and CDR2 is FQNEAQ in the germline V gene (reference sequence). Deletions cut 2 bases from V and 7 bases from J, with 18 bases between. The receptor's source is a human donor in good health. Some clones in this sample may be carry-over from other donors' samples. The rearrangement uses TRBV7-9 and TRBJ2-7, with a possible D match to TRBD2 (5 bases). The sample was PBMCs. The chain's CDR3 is CASSLLEGSGTEQYF. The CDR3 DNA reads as TGTGCCAGCAGCTTATTAGAGGGTTCGGGTACGGAGCAGTACTTC.